A selection of T cell receptor beta chains follows, all from one sample in a study of T-cell memory formation after mild COVID-19. TCRdb redid the calling of the 5' RACE reads with MiXCR, one entry per CDR3 protein. Among fewer than 450,000 distinct CDR3 sequences listed, less than 25% were seen once. Specimen: PBMCs or a T cell subset sorted from them (not recorded which). Source of these receptors: an adult woman who had mild COVID-19 (a few samples of this study predate the infection). Cell type and time point are not known. The CDR3 runs from the conserved cysteine through the conserved F or W. A D gene is named only where the DNA matches it firmly. Size is omitted from some rows. Given values are once, few, many or a class for expanded clones.

>TRBV7-2|few|TRBJ1-2|TRBD1
CASSLTYQGALYGYTF
TGTGCCAGCAGCTTAACGTATCAGGGGGCATTGTATGGCTACACCTTC
>TRBV7-9|.|TRBJ1-1|.
CASSPGQEAFF
TGTGCCAGCAGCCCAGGACAAGAAGCTTTCTTT
>TRBV12-3/TRBV12-4|few|TRBJ2-7|TRBD1
CASSSLDRGYEQYF
TGTGCCAGCAGTTCTCTGGACAGGGGCTACGAGCAGTACTTC
>TRBV20-1|.|TRBJ1-1|.
CSARDGMNTEAFF
TGCAGTGCTAGAGATGGAATGAACACTGAAGCTTTCTTT
>TRBV5-5|.|TRBJ1-2|TRBD1
CASSHRGNGYTF
TGTGCCAGCAGCCACAGGGGCAATGGCTACACCTTC
>TRBV7-8|.|TRBJ2-5|.
CASSLPTGDQYF
TGTGCCAGCAGCCTACCGACTGGGGACCAGTACTTC
>TRBV5-1|.|TRBJ2-3|.
CASSATGRSTDTQYF
TGCGCCAGCAGCGCTACGGGGAGAAGCACAGATACGCAGTATTTT
>TRBV30|.|TRBJ2-7|.
CAWRVPGTYEQYF
TGTGCCTGGAGAGTTCCAGGGACCTACGAGCAGTACTTC
>TRBV20-1|.|TRBJ2-1|.
CSARDPFSREQFF
TGCAGTGCTAGAGATCCCTTCAGCAGGGAGCAGTTCTTC
>TRBV30|few|TRBJ2-4|TRBD1
CAWEVDRGTIQYF
TGTGCCTGGGAGGTGGACAGGGGGACCATTCAGTACTTC
>TRBV6-5|.|TRBJ2-3|.
CASSYLGAEYTDTQYF
TGTGCCAGCAGTTACCTCGGGGCGGAGTACACAGATACGCAGTATTTT
>TRBV29-1|.|TRBJ1-2|.
CSVIGNEYGYTF
TGCAGCGTTATAGGGAATGAGTATGGCTACACCTTC
>TRBV7-2|many|TRBJ2-5|.
CASSYVTETQYF
TGTGCCAGCAGCTACGTAACGGAGACCCAGTACTTC
>TRBV30|.|TRBJ1-2|TRBD1
CAWSSTGRGYTF
TGTGCCTGGAGTTCGACAGGGAGAGGCTACACCTTC
>TRBV6-6|few|TRBJ2-7|.
CASRGRTIYEQYF
TGTGCCAGCAGGGGCAGGACAATCTACGAGCAGTACTTC
>TRBV15|.|TRBJ2-1|.
CATSSMGSTNEQFF
TGTGCCACCAGCAGCATGGGCAGTACTAATGAGCAGTTCTTC
>TRBV12-3/TRBV12-4|.|TRBJ2-7|TRBD2
CASSQRDLSYEQYF
TGTGCCAGCAGTCAGCGGGACCTCTCCTACGAGCAGTACTTC
>TRBV2|.|TRBJ2-3|.
CASSGSRAASTDTQYF
TGTGCCAGCAGTGGCAGTCGGGCGGCTAGCACAGATACGCAGTATTTT
>TRBV18|.|TRBJ2-2|.
CASSPLLDSTTGELFF
TGTGCCAGCTCTCCCCTCCTCGACAGTACCACCGGGGAGCTGTTTTTT
>TRBV6-2/TRBV6-3|.|TRBJ2-7|.
CASSYGEHSYEQYF
TGTGCCAGCAGTTACGGTGAGCACTCCTACGAGCAGTACTTC
>TRBV19|.|TRBJ2-7|TRBD1
CASSRTGVLTYEQYF
TGTGCCAGTAGCCGAACAGGGGTCCTAACCTACGAGCAGTACTTC
>TRBV6-6|few|TRBJ2-2|.
CASRLGVAGLNTGELFF
TGTGCCAGCAGGTTGGGGGTTGCGGGGTTGAACACCGGGGAGCTGTTTTTT
>TRBV29-1|once|TRBJ2-4|TRBD1
CSGGTGGFSGKNIQYF
TGCAGCGGGGGGACAGGGGGATTTTCAGGAAAAAACATTCAGTACTTC
>TRBV3-1|.|TRBJ2-1|.
CASSRLTGTGDGVYNEQFF
TGTGCCAGCAGCCGTTTGACAGGGACGGGGGATGGAGTCTACAATGAGCAGTTCTTC
>TRBV24-1|.|TRBJ2-5|.
CATSGGAGETQYF
TGTGCCACCAGTGGCGGGGCCGGAGAGACCCAGTACTTC